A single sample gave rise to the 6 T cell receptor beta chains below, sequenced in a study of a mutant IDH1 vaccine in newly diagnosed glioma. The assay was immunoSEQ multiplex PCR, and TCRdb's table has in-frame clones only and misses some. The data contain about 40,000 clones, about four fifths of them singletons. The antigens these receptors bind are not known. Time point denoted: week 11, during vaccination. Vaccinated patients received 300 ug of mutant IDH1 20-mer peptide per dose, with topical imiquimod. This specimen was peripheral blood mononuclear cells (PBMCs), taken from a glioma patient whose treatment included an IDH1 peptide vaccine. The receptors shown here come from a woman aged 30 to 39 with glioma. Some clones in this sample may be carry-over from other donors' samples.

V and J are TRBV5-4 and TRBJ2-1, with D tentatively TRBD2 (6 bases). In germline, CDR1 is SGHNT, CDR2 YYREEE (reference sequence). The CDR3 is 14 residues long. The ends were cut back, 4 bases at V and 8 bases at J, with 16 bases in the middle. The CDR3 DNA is TGTGCCAGCAGCCCGATCGGGAGTTTGGATGAGCAGTTCTTC. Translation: CASSPIGSLDEQFF.

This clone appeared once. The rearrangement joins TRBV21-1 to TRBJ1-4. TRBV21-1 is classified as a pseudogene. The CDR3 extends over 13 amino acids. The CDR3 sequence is CASSARTAGKLFF. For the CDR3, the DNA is TGTGCCAGCAGCGCTCGGACGGCGGGAAAACTGTTTTTT.

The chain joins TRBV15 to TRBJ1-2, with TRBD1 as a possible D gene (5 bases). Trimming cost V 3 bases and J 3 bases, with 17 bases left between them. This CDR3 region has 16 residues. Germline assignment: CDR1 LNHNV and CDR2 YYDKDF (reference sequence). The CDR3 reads CATSSLGDGRDYGYTF. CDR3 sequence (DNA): TGTGCCACCAGCAGCTTGGGGGACGGACGGGACTATGGCTACACCTTC.

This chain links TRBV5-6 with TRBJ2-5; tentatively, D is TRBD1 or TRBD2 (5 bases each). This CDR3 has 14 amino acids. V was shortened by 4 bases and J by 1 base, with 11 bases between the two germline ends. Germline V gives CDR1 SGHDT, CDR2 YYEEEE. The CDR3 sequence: CASSQEDIQETQYF. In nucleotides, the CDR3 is TGTGCCAGCAGCCAGGAGGACATCCAAGAGACCCAGTACTTC.

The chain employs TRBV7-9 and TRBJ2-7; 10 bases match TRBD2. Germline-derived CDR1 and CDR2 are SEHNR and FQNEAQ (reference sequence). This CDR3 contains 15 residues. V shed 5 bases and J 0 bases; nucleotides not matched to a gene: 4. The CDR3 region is CASSRTSGLSYEQYF. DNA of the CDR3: TGTGCCAGCAGCAGGACTAGCGGTCTCTCCTACGAGCAGTACTTC. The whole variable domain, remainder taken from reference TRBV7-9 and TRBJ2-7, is DTGVSQNPRHKITKRGQNVTFRCDPISEHNRLYWYRQTLGQGPEFLTYFQNEAQLEKSRLLSDRFSAERPKGSFSTLEIQRTEQGDSAMYLCASSRTSGLSYEQYFGPGTRLTVT.

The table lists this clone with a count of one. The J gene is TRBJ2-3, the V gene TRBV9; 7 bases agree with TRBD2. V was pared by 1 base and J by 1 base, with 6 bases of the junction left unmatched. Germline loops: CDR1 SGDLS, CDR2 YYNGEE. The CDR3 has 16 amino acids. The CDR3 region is CASSVSGGVGTDTQYF. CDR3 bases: TGTGCCAGCAGCGTATCTGGGGGGGTGGGCACAGATACGCAGTATTTT.